This entry lists 5 T cell receptor beta chains sequenced from one sample in a study of CD8 T cells in ankylosing spondylitis. General study points: The study identified a TCR beta motif of several highly homologous variants that appeared characteristic of ankylosing spondylitis blood.

These receptors' antigens are unknown. Via MiXCR, TCRdb re-called the 5' RACE reads, giving one row per CDR3 protein. The repertoire holds about 500,000 distinct CDR3 sequences, with roughly 5.2% as singletons. Sequenced material: blood, either unsorted or a sorted T cell fraction (not recorded which). These receptors were obtained from a male donor with ankylosing spondylitis.

This clonotype was counted at least ten times. This chain joins TRBV7-2 and TRBJ1-6, with unresolved D. Germline V gene data show CDR1 as SGHTA and CDR2 as FQGNSA. Between the trimmed V and J ends, which lost 1 base and 10 bases, there was a span of 5 bases. The CDR3 loop spans 12 amino acids. The CDR3, as DNA: TGTGCCAGCAGCTTAGGGACCTCACCCCTCCACTTT. Amino acid sequence: CASSLGTSPLHF.

This clonotype has at least ten counts. The chain uses TRBV20-1 and TRBJ2-3, with D perhaps TRBD1 (7 bases). The CDR3 extends over 14 amino acids. Germline CDR1 and CDR2: DFQATT and SNEGSKA (reference sequence). V was shortened by 5 bases and J by 2 bases, with 14 bases between the two germline ends. CDR3 bases: TGCAGTGCTCCGCAGGGGGGCGTCACAGATACGCAGTATTTT. Protein sequence: CSAPQGGVTDTQYF.

The table lists this clonotype with many counts. This sequence joins TRBV6-6 and TRBJ2-1; tentative D call: TRBD1 (7 bases). Germline lookup yields CDR1 MNHNY and CDR2 SVGAGI (reference sequence). The CDR3 length is 15 residues. V lost 7 bases and J lost 2, with 15 bases in between. The CDR3 DNA follows: TGTGCCAGCAACCCCGCAGGGGGGACCTACAATGAGCAGTTCTTC. Amino acids: CASNPAGGTYNEQFF.

This clonotype showed up just a few times. The gene calls are TRBV12-3 or TRBV12-4 and TRBJ2-1, with 9 bases lining up with TRBD2. The CDR3 sequence is 16 residues long. Trimming took 1 base from V and 2 from J; bases not matched to a gene: 3. The chain's CDR3 is CASSLGQRGAYNEQFF. CDR3 DNA: TGTGCCAGCAGTTTAGGGCAGCGGGGGGCCTACAATGAGCAGTTCTTC.

This clonotype has at least ten counts. V and J are TRBV10-3 and TRBJ2-5; tentative D call: TRBD1 (6 bases). V shed 8 bases and J shed 5 bases, with 12 bases lying between them. This CDR3 region has 12 residues. Germline-derived CDR1 and CDR2 are ENHRY and SYGVKD. Here the CDR3 reads CAISQGTETQYF. For the CDR3, the DNA is TGTGCCATCTCTCAGGGGACGGAGACCCAGTACTTC.